Below, 27 T cell receptor beta chains from the same sample are listed, as sequenced in a study of blood T cell repertoires in COVID-19. The table came from immunoSEQ multiplex PCR; TCRdb's copy has only in-frame clones and leaves some out. Among a few hundred thousand clones listed, roughly four fifths were seen once. The sample was PBMCs or T cells enriched from blood (not recorded which). These receptors were obtained from a woman aged 45-65 years who had recovered from COVID-19.

The chain links TRBV6-2 or TRBV6-3 to TRBJ1-1, with a weak D call TRBD1 (5 bases). There are 14 residues in the CDR3. Trimming took 0 bases from V and 3 from J, leaving 8 bases between them. The germline V gene encodes CDR1 MNHEY and CDR2 SVGEGT. CDR3 coding DNA: TGTGCCAGCAGTTACTCCGGACACCACACTGAAGCTTTCTTT. Amino acid sequence: CASSYSGHHTEAFF.

This clone was picked up one time. The rearrangement links TRBV7-9 to TRBJ2-7; the D is unclear. Germline assignment: CDR1 SEHNR and CDR2 FQNEAQ (reference sequence). The CDR3 covers 11 residues. Trimming took off 5 bases at V and 2 bases at J, with 4 bases between the two ends. The CDR3 region is CASSTTYEQYF. The DNA for the CDR3 is TGTGCCAGCAGCACTACCTACGAGCAGTACTTC. The whole variable domain, filled in from reference TRBV7-9 and TRBJ2-7, reads DTGVSQNPRHKITKRGQNVTFRCDPISEHNRLYWYRQTLGQGPEFLTYFQNEAQLEKSRLLSDRFSAERPKGSFSTLEIQRTEQGDSAMYLCASSTTYEQYFGPGTRLTVT.

DNA for the CDR3: TGTGCCAGCAGCCCCCGGGAGAATTCACCCCTCCACTTT. The encoded protein is CASSPRENSPLHF. The chain uses TRBV9 and TRBJ1-6; D ambiguous. The CDR3 spans 13 residues. The germline V gene encodes CDR1 SGDLS and CDR2 YYNGEE. Trimming pared 4 bases from V and 7 bases from J, leaving 9 bases between.

This clone showed up just a few times. The chain uses TRBV6-5 and TRBJ1-2, with D unresolved. The V end was cut by 6 bases, the J end by 4 bases, with 12 bases between. This CDR3 has 13 amino acids. Germline V gene lookup returns CDR1 MNHEY and CDR2 SVGAGI. CDR3 coding DNA: TGTGCCAGCAGCTTCGACAATTCCTATGGCTACACCTTC. Amino acids: CASSFDNSYGYTF.

This chain connects TRBV6-2 or TRBV6-3 to TRBJ1-2; D is unresolved. Trimming removed 5 bases from V and 8 bases from J, with 12 bases in between. CDR3 length: 12 residues. Germline V gene sequence: CDR1 MNHEY, CDR2 SVGEGT. The CDR3 DNA reads as TGTGCCAGCAGTCCCTACGGTTTCGGCTACACCTTC. The encoded protein is CASSPYGFGYTF.

The V call is TRBV12-5, the J call TRBJ2-7; 9 nucleotides match TRBD1. The ends lost 3 bases at V and 3 bases at J; junction bases unmatched: 6. The germline V gene encodes CDR1 LGHNT and CDR2 FRNRAP. The CDR3 has 15 residues. The CDR3 DNA follows: TGTGCTAGTGGTTTTCAAGGGACAGGGAACTACGAGCAGTACTTC. Protein: CASGFQGTGNYEQYF.

The chain combines TRBV7-9 with TRBJ1-2, with a weak D call TRBD1 (5 bases). The V end lost 1 base, the J end lost 3 bases, and 12 bases lay between the germline ends. CDR1 and CDR2 (germline): SEHNR, FQNEAQ (reference sequence). The CDR3 loop spans 15 amino acids. DNA for the CDR3: TGTGCCAGCAGCTTAGGGCCAGCGGGGCACTATGGCTACACCTTC. Its protein product is CASSLGPAGHYGYTF. Variable domain in full (rest from reference TRBV7-9 and TRBJ1-2): DTGVSQNPRHKITKRGQNVTFRCDPISEHNRLYWYRQTLGQGPEFLTYFQNEAQLEKSRLLSDRFSAERPKGSFSTLEIQRTEQGDSAMYLCASSLGPAGHYGYTFGSGTRLTVV.

The rearrangement joins TRBV5-1 to TRBJ2-7; 10 nucleotides match TRBD1. V trimming: 4 bases; J trimming: 2 bases; junction bases outside the gene matches: 6. The germline V gene has CDR1 SGHRS and CDR2 YFSETQ. The CDR3 is made up of 15 amino acids. CDR3 in DNA: TGCGCCAGCAGCCCCCTGGACAGGGGGACCTACGAGCAGTACTTC. The encoded protein is CASSPLDRGTYEQYF.

The chain couples TRBV11-2 to TRBJ2-5, with a weak D call TRBD1 (6 bases). The germline V and J ends were trimmed by 6 bases and 4 bases, with 15 bases remaining between them. The CDR3 has 14 residues. Germline V lookup: CDR1 SGHAT, CDR2 FQNNGV. The CDR3 DNA follows: TGTGCCAGCAGTCTGGCAGGGGTCCCAGAGACCCAGTACTTC. It translates to CASSLAGVPETQYF.

The chain joins TRBV7-3 to TRBJ2-1; 9 nucleotides agree with TRBD1. With 5 bases clipped from V and 4 bases from J, the junction kept 9 bases outside the gene matches. The V gene's germline CDR1 is SGHTA and CDR2 FQGTGA. The CDR3 length is 16 residues. The chain's CDR3 is CASSGNPGQGYNEQFF. DNA for the CDR3: TGTGCCAGCAGCGGAAACCCGGGACAGGGATACAATGAGCAGTTCTTC.

The CDR3 DNA reads TGTGCCAGCAGCCAAGAAGCGATGGGACAGGGAGGAATGAACACTGAAGCTTTCTTT. This sequence encodes CASSQEAMGQGGMNTEAFF. The chain carries TRBV4-2 and TRBJ1-1; TRBD1 agrees at 9 bases. CDR1 LGHNA and CDR2 YNFKEQ come from the germline V gene. The trim removed 0 bases at V and 0 bases at J, leaving 11 bases unmatched. The CDR3 loop spans 19 amino acids.

This clone was counted a few times. The V gene is TRBV4-2, the J gene TRBJ1-1; 7 bases align to TRBD1. CDR1 LGHNA and CDR2 YNFKEQ come from the germline V gene. Losses at the gene ends were 3 bases for V and 1 base for J; bases not matched to a gene: 5. This CDR3 region has 15 residues. The DNA of the CDR3 is TGTGCCAGCAGCCAGGCTGACAGGGAGAACACTGAAGCTTTCTTT. Residues: CASSQADRENTEAFF.

The chain is built from TRBV4-1 and TRBJ1-5, with D maybe TRBD1 (6 bases). V was trimmed by 1 base and J by 4 bases, leaving 8 bases between them. Germline loops: CDR1 MGHRA, CDR2 YSYEKL. The CDR3 loop spans 14 amino acids. Here the CDR3 reads CASSQAGVNQPQHF. The CDR3, as DNA: TGCGCCAGCAGCCAAGCAGGGGTGAATCAGCCCCAGCATTTT.

This clone appeared a few times. This chain uses TRBV5-6 with TRBJ2-6; D unresolved. CDR1 SGHDT and CDR2 YYEEEE come from the germline V gene. V lost 3 bases and J 2 bases, leaving 12 bases between the germline ends. This CDR3 is built from 16 residues. CDR3 nucleotides: TGTGCCAGCAGCTCCCGACACGTTACTGGGGCCAACGTCCTGACTTTC. Translated, it gives CASSSRHVTGANVLTF.

J is TRBJ2-4 and V is TRBV18; perhaps TRBD2 as D (5 bases). Trimming cost V 4 bases and J 3 bases, with 10 bases left between them. Germline V gene data show CDR1 as KGHSH and CDR2 as LQKENI. This CDR3 comprises 14 residues. The CDR3 region is CASSQEVGKNIQYF. DNA for the CDR3: TGTGCCAGCTCACAGGAGGTTGGCAAAAACATTCAGTACTTC.

J is TRBJ2-3 and V is TRBV28; weak D call: TRBD1 (5 bases). This CDR3 spans 16 amino acids. With 5 bases removed from V and 2 bases from J, the gap between germline ends came to 17 bases. Germline CDR1 MDHEN, CDR2 SYDVKM. The CDR3 reads CASSPPTVGATDTQYF. DNA for the CDR3: TGTGCCAGCAGTCCTCCGACAGTCGGAGCCACAGATACGCAGTATTTT.

The chain joins TRBV30 to TRBJ1-1, with D possibly matching TRBD1 (5 bases). V was shortened by 5 bases and J by 11 bases, with 15 bases between the two germline ends. Germline CDR1 and CDR2: GTSNPN and SVGIG (reference sequence). The CDR3 sequence is 11 residues long. Written as DNA, the CDR3 is TGTGCCTGGGGGCGGGCGGGGGTTGCTTTCTTT. Translating gives CAWGRAGVAFF.

The J gene is TRBJ2-6, the V gene TRBV18; the D is unclear. CDR3 length: 16 amino acids. CDR1 KGHSH and CDR2 LQKENI come from the germline V gene. The V end lost 3 bases, the J end lost 0 bases, and 9 bases lay between the germline ends. The CDR3 here is CASSPRVDSGANVLTF. The CDR3 DNA sequence: TGTGCCAGCTCACCTAGAGTAGACTCTGGGGCCAACGTCCTGACTTTC.

The V gene is TRBV4-1, the J gene TRBJ1-5, with 8 bases lining up with TRBD1. Germline assignment: CDR1 MGHRA and CDR2 YSYEKL. CDR3 length: 15 residues. V gave up 5 bases and J gave up 2 bases; unmatched junction bases: 5. The CDR3 DNA follows: TGCGCCAGCAGCTTTGGACAGGGAGGCAATCAGCCCCAGCATTTT. Translating gives CASSFGQGGNQPQHF.

This clone was seen a few times. The CDR3 bases are TGTGCCAGCAGTGAAGGTAGCTCCTACGAGCAGTACTTC. Amino acid sequence: CASSEGSSYEQYF. The V call is TRBV25-1, the J call TRBJ2-7; D unresolved. Germline V gives CDR1 MGHDK, CDR2 SYGVNS. CDR3 length: 13 amino acids. The V and J ends lost 2 bases and 0 bases respectively, with 5 bases between them.

This sequence joins TRBV29-1 and TRBJ1-2, with TRBD1 as a possible D gene (5 bases). The CDR3 has 15 amino acids. V was shortened by 6 bases and J by 0 bases, with 17 bases between the two germline ends. The germline gives CDR1 SQVTM, CDR2 ANQGSEA. The CDR3 reads CSVPHGGGANYGYTF. The CDR3 nucleotides read TGCAGCGTCCCGCACGGGGGGGGAGCTAACTATGGCTACACCTTC.

The chain couples TRBV11-3 to TRBJ1-6, with no clear D. Germline V gene data show CDR1 as SGHNT and CDR2 as YENEEA. Trimming removed 3 bases at V and 13 bases at J, with 10 bases between. The CDR3 contains 12 residues. The CDR3 sequence is CASSFPSGPLHF. CDR3 sequence (DNA): TGTGCCAGCAGCTTCCCTTCCGGTCCCCTCCACTTT.

The chain combines TRBV4-2 with TRBJ1-1; D possibly corresponds to TRBD1 (5 bases). The V gene lost 1 base and the J gene lost 0 bases, with 12 bases spanning the gap. Germline CDR1 is LGHNA and CDR2 is YNFKEQ. CDR3 length: 16 residues. CDR3 sequence reads: CASSQGSQTVNTEAFF. As DNA, the CDR3 is TGTGCCAGCAGCCAAGGGTCCCAGACAGTGAACACTGAAGCTTTCTTT.

The chain links TRBV4-2 to TRBJ2-1; 10 bases agree with TRBD2. Unmatched junction bases numbered 7, after V lost 4 bases and J lost 1 base. The germline CDR1 and CDR2 sequences are LGHNA and YNFKEQ. The length of the CDR3 is 17 residues. CDR3 sequence (DNA): TGTGCCAGCAGCCCCTGGACTAGCGGCATTTCCTACAATGAGCAGTTCTTC. Residues: CASSPWTSGISYNEQFF.

V gene TRBV19 combines with J gene TRBJ2-5, with D tentatively TRBD2 (5 bases). Germline V gene sequence: CDR1 LNHDA, CDR2 SQIVND (reference sequence). CDR3 length equals 14 residues. V dropped 4 bases and J dropped 4 bases, with 13 bases sitting between them. Here the CDR3 DNA reads TGTGCCAGTAGTACCCCGGGAAGCCGAGAGACCCAGTACTTC. As protein: CASSTPGSRETQYF.

This clone was seen a handful of times. The chain links TRBV7-9 to TRBJ1-2; 8 bases agree with TRBD1. Germline V gives CDR1 SEHNR, CDR2 FQNEAQ (reference sequence). This CDR3 has 18 residues. The V gene end was trimmed by 5 bases and the J gene end by 4 bases; junction bases not matched to a gene: 18. The CDR3, as DNA: TGTGCCAGCAGCCGGATAAGTCCCGGGACAGGTTCCTCCTATGGCTACACCTTC. Translation: CASSRISPGTGSSYGYTF.

The V call is TRBV5-1, the J call TRBJ2-7; D is ambiguous. Trimming took 3 bases from V and 0 from J, leaving 4 bases between them. Germline loops: CDR1 SGHRS, CDR2 YFSETQ. The CDR3 is made up of 12 amino acids. CDR3 loop: CASSSSSYEQYF. In DNA form, the CDR3 reads TGCGCCAGCAGCTCTAGCTCCTACGAGCAGTACTTC. Variable domain in full (rest from reference TRBV5-1 and TRBJ2-7): KAGVTQTPRYLIKTRGQQVTLSCSPISGHRSVSWYQQTPGQGLQFLFEYFSETQRNKGNFPGRFSGRQFSNSRSEMNVSTLELGDSALYLCASSSSSYEQYFGPGTRLTVT.